The 9 T cell receptor beta chains below were found in one sample sequenced in a study of cytomegalovirus exposure and HLA in healthy donors. Vbeta (60) and Jbeta (13) primers were used in the PCR. The repertoire was sequenced with immunoSEQ multiplex PCR; TCRdb's copy has only in-frame clones and lacks some. The table has some 150,000 clones, around 80% seen once. Sequences were obtained from PBMCs. The receptor source for this set is a man aged 30 to 45 in good health and CMV-seronegative.

J is TRBJ2-6 and V is TRBV5-4; D perhaps matches TRBD1 (5 bases). Trimming took 0 bases from V and 2 from J, leaving 6 bases between them. The length of the CDR3 is 15 residues. Germline V CDR1 and CDR2: SGHNT, YYREEE (reference sequence). The CDR3 coding sequence is TGTGCCAGCAGCTTGGCGACAGCTGGGGCCAACGTCCTGACTTTC. Amino acid sequence: CASSLATAGANVLTF.

V usage is TRBV11-1 and J usage is TRBJ2-7; D not certain. CDR1 and CDR2 from the germline V gene are SGHAT and FQDESV (reference sequence). This CDR3 is 14 amino acids long. V lost 3 bases and J lost 5, with 14 bases in between. The CDR3 here is CASSFRQRSHEQYF. The CDR3, as DNA: TGTGCCAGCAGCTTCCGACAAAGGTCCCACGAGCAGTACTTC. The variable domain in full, with the rest retrieved from reference TRBV11-1 and TRBJ2-7, is EAEVAQSPRYKITEKSQAVAFWCDPISGHATLYWYRQILGQGPELLVQFQDESVVDDSQLPKDRFSAERLKGVDSTLKIQPAELGDSAMYLCASSFRQRSHEQYFGPGTRLTVT.

The chain combines TRBV4-1 with TRBJ2-5; perhaps TRBD1 as D (5 bases). The CDR3 sequence is 15 residues long. Germline CDR1 and CDR2: MGHRA and YSYEKL. The V end was cut by 4 bases, the J end by 5 bases, with 17 bases between. In nucleotides, the CDR3 is TGCGCCAGCAGCCCTTGGGGCACCCGCCAGGAGACCCAGTACTTC. This sequence encodes CASSPWGTRQETQYF.

For the CDR3, the DNA is TGTGCCAGTAGTATCCCCGGCAGGGGGACCGGGGAGCTGTTTTTT. Residues: CASSIPGRGTGELFF. The genes are TRBV19 and TRBJ2-2; 7 bases map to TRBD1. The ends lost 3 bases at V and 5 bases at J; junction bases unmatched: 6. Germline-derived CDR1 and CDR2 are LNHDA and SQIVND (reference sequence). This CDR3 has 15 amino acids.

The V and J genes are TRBV4-2 and TRBJ1-5; 7 bases are shared with TRBD1. Germline V gene sequence: CDR1 LGHNA, CDR2 YNFKEQ. CDR3 length equals 17 residues. The junction had 13 bases not matched to a gene; V was cut back by 2 bases and J by 6 bases. CDR3: CASSQSLASTGVQPQHF. The CDR3 DNA reads TGTGCCAGCAGCCAATCCCTAGCCTCAACAGGGGTTCAGCCCCAGCATTTT.

This chain joins TRBV27 and TRBJ2-7; 8 bases align to TRBD2. CDR1 MNHEY and CDR2 SMNVEV come from the germline V gene (reference sequence). This CDR3 has 14 residues. The V gene end was trimmed by 5 bases and the J gene end by 3 bases; junction bases not matched to a gene: 6. The chain's CDR3 is CASSRAGVLYEQYF. DNA for the CDR3: TGTGCCAGCAGTAGAGCGGGAGTGCTCTACGAGCAGTACTTC.

CDR3 in amino acids: CASSLGLAGVDEQYF. For the CDR3, the DNA is TGTGCCAGCAGCTTAGGGCTAGCGGGAGTTGATGAGCAGTACTTC. V gene TRBV11-2 combines with J gene TRBJ2-7; 10 bases match TRBD2. Germline lookup yields CDR1 SGHAT and CDR2 FQNNGV. Germline trimming cut 1 base from V and 7 bases from J; bases unmatched to any gene: 7. This CDR3 is built from 15 residues.

A word on this clone: Other DNA sequences of this sample code for an identical CDR3. The chain couples TRBV6-5 to TRBJ1-5; maybe TRBD1 (6 bases). Trimming took off 2 bases at V and 2 bases at J, with 7 bases between the two ends. CDR3 length: 14 amino acids. From germline, CDR1 is MNHEY and CDR2 SVGAGI. CDR3 amino acids: CASSYRQGNQPQHF. For the CDR3, the DNA is TGTGCCAGCAGTTACCGACAGGGCAATCAGCCCCAGCATTTT.

V and J are TRBV5-5 and TRBJ2-2; D remains unclear. The CDR3 has 15 residues. Trimming pared 2 bases from V and 0 bases from J, leaving 8 bases between. The germline V gene encodes CDR1 SGHKS and CDR2 YYEKEE (reference sequence). CDR3 sequence (DNA): TGTGCCAGCAGCTTAATAACAGCGAACACCGGGGAGCTGTTTTTT. Residues: CASSLITANTGELFF.